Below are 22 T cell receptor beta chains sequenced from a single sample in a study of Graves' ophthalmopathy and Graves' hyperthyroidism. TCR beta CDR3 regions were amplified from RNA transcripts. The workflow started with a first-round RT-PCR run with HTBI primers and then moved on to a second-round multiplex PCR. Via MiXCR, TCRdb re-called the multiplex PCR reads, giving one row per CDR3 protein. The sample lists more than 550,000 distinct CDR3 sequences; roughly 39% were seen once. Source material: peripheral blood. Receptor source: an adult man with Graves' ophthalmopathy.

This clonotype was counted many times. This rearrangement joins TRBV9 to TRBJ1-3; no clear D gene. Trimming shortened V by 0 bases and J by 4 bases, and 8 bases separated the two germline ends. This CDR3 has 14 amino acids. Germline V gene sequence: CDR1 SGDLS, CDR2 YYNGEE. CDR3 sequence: CASSVEAVGNTIYF. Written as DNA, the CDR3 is TGTGCCAGCAGCGTAGAAGCGGTGGGAAACACCATATATTTT.

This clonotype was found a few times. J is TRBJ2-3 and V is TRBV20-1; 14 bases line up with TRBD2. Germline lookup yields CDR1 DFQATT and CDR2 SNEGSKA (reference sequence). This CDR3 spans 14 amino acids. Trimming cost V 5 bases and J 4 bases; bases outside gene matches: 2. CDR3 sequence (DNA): TGCAGTGCTGGGACTAGCGGGGGATCAGATACGCAGTATTTT. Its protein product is CSAGTSGGSDTQYF.

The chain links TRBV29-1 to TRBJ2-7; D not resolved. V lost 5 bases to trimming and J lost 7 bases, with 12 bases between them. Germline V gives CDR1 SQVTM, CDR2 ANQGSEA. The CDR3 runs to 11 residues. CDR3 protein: CSVRPLGEQYF. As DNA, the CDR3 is TGCAGCGTTAGGCCCCTGGGGGAGCAGTACTTC.

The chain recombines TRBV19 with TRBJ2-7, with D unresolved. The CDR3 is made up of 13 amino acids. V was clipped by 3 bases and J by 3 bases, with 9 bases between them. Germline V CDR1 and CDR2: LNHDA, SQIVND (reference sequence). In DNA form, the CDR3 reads TGTGCCAGTAGTATTAAACAGAGCTACGAGCAGTACTTC. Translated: CASSIKQSYEQYF.

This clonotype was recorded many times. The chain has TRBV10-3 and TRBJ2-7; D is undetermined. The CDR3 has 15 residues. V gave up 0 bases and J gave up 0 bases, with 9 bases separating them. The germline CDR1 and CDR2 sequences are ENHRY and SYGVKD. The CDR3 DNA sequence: TGTGCCATCAGTGAGTCAGGCTCTAGCTCCTACGAGCAGTACTTC. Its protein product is CAISESGSSSYEQYF.

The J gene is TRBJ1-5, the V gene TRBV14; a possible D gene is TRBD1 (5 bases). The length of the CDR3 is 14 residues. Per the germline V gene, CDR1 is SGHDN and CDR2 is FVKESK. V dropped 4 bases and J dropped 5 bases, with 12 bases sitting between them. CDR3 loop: CASSRNQGDQPQHF. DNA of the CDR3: TGTGCCAGCAGCCGCAATCAGGGAGATCAGCCCCAGCATTTT.

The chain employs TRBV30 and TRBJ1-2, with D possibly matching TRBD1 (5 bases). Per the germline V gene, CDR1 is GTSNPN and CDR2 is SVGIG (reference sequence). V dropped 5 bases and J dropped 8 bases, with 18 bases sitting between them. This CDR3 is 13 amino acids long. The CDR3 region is CAWDDSTPGGYTF. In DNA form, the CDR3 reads TGTGCCTGGGATGACAGTACACCGGGGGGCTACACCTTC.

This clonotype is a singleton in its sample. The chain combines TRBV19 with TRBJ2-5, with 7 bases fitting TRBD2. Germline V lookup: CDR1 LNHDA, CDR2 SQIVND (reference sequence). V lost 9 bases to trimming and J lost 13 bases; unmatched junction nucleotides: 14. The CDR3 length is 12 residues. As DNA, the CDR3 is TGTGCCAGCCGCCCAGGGAGGGATAATATGTACTTC. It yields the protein CASRPGRDNMYF.

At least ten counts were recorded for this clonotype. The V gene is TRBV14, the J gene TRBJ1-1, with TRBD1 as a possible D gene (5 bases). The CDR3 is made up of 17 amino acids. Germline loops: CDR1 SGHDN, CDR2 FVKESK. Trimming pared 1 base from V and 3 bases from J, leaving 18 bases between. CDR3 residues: CASSQAHRGGGDTEAFF. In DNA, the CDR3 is TGTGCCAGCAGCCAAGCGCATAGGGGTGGAGGAGACACTGAAGCTTTCTTT.

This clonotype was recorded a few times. CDR3 residues: CAWSDSGYQPQHF. The DNA of the CDR3 is TGTGCCTGGAGTGATTCAGGCTATCAGCCCCAGCATTTT. The gene calls are TRBV30 and TRBJ1-5; D is unresolved. CDR1 GTSNPN and CDR2 SVGIG come from the germline V gene (reference sequence). Trimming took off 1 base at V and 5 bases at J, with 9 bases between the two ends. CDR3 size: 13 residues.

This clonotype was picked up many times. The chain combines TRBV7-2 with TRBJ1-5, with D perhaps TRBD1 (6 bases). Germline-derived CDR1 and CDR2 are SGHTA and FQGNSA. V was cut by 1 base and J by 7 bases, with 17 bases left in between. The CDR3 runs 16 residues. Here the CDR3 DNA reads TGTGCCAGCAGCTTAGGGGGCGGGGGGCTTACCCAGCCCCAGCATTTT. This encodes CASSLGGGGLTQPQHF. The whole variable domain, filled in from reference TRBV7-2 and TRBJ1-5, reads GAGVSQSPSNKVTEKGKDVELRCDPISGHTALYWYRQSLGQGLEFLIYFQGNSAPDKSGLPSDRFSAERTGGSVSTLTIQRTQQEDSAVYLCASSLGGGGLTQPQHFGDGTRLSIL.

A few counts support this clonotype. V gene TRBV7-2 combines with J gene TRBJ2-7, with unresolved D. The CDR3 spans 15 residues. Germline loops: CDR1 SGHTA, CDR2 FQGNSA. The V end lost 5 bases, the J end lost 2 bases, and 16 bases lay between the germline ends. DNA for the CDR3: TGTGCCAGCAGCCTCCTCCCGGACGACGCCTACGAGCAGTACTTC. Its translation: CASSLLPDDAYEQYF.

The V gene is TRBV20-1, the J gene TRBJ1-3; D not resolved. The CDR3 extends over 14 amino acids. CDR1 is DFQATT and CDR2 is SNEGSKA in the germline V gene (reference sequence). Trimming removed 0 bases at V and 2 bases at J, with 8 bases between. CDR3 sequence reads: CSARDSSAGNTIYF. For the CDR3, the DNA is TGCAGTGCTAGAGATTCAAGCGCTGGAAACACCATATATTTT.

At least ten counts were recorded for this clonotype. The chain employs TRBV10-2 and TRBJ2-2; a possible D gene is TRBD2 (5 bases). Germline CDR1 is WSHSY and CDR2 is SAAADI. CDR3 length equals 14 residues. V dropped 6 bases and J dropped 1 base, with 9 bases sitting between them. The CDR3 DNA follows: TGCGCCAGCAGGGGAGCCCTGAACACCGGGGAGCTGTTTTTT. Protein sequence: CASRGALNTGELFF.

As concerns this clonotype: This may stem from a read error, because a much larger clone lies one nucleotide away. The CDR3 DNA follows: TGTGCCTGGAGTGTACTCTACGAGCAGTACTTC. Protein: CAWSVLYEQYF. The J gene is TRBJ2-7, the V gene TRBV25-1; no clear D gene. The length of the CDR3 is 11 residues. Trimming left V 11 bases short and J 3 bases short, with 11 bases between. Per germline, CDR1 MGHDK and CDR2 SYGVNS.

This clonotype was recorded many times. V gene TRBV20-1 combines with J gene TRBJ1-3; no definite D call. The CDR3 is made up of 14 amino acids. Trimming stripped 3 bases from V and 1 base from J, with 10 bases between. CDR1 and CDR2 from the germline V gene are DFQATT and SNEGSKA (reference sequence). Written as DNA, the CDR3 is TGCAGTGCTAGGGGTGGACCTTCTGGAAACACCATATATTTT. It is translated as CSARGGPSGNTIYF.

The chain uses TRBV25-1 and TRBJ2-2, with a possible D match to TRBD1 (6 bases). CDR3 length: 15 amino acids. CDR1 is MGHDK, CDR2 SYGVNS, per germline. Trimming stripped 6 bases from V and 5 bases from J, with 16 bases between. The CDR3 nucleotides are TGTGCCAGCAGCCGAACAGGGCCTCAAACCGGGGAGCTGTTTTTT. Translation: CASSRTGPQTGELFF. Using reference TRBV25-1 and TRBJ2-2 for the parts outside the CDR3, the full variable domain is EADIYQTPRYLVIGTGKKITLECSQTMGHDKMYWYQQDPGMELHLIHYSYGVNSTEKGDLSSESTVSRIRTEHFPLTLESARPSHTSQYLCASSRTGPQTGELFFGEGSRLTVL.

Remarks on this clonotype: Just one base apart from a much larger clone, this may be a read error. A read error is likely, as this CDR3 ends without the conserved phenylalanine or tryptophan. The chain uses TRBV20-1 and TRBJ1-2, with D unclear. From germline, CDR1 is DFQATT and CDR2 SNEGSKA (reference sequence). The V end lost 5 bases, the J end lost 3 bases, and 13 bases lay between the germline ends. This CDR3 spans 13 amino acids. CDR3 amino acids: CSAYLDQYYGYTV. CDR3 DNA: TGCAGTGCTTATCTAGACCAATACTATGGCTACACCGTC.

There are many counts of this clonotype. The CDR3 sequence is CSVEDLGNTIYF. The CDR3 coding sequence is TGCAGCGTTGAAGATCTTGGAAACACCATATATTTT. The rearrangement joins TRBV29-1 to TRBJ1-3; no definite D call. CDR1 and CDR2 (germline): SQVTM, ANQGSEA. The germline V and J ends were trimmed by 0 bases and 3 bases, with 3 bases remaining between them. This CDR3 has 12 amino acids. Variable domain in full (rest from reference TRBV29-1 and TRBJ1-3): SAVISQKPSRDICQRGTSLTIQCQVDSQVTMMFWYRQQPGQSLTLIATANQGSEATYESGFVIDKFPISRPNLTFSTLTVSNMSPEDSSIYLCSVEDLGNTIYFGEGSWLTVV.

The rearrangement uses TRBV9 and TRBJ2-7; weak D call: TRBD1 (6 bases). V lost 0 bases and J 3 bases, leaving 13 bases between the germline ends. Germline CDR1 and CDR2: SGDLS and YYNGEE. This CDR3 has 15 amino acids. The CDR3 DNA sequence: TGTGCCAGCAGCGTAGGGGTGGGACACAACTACGAGCAGTACTTC. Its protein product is CASSVGVGHNYEQYF.

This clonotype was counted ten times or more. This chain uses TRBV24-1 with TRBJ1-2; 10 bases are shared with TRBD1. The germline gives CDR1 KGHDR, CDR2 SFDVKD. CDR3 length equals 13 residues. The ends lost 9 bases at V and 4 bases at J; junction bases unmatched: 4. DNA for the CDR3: TGTGCCACCGGGACAGGGGACTCCTATGGCTACACCTTC. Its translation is CATGTGDSYGYTF.

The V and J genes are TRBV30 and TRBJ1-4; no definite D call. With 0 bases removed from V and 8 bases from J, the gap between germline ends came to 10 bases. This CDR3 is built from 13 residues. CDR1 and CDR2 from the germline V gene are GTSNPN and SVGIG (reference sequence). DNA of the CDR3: TGTGCCTGGAGTGTAGCAGAGACCGAAAAACTGTTTTTT. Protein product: CAWSVAETEKLFF.